This T cell receptor beta chain was observed in a study of PD-L1 blockade in urothelial cancer. As for the study in general: Patients with male sex and bladder-origin urothelial cancer accounted for about 85% of the 29 enrolled. Patients arrived having already received 0 to 3 prior chemotherapy regimens. Typically, measured as a median, blood samples had over 120,000 T cells.

The time point: peripheral blood 6 weeks after treatment start. Urothelial carcinoma, locally advanced or metastatic, affected the patients. Sequencing was performed with immunoSEQ multiplex PCR; in TCRdb, only in-frame clones are kept and a portion is missing. The data hold 25,000 to 30,000 clones, with about four fifths observed a single time. Per germline, CDR1 MGHRA and CDR2 YSYEKL. The length of the CDR3 is 18 residues. Trimming cost V 2 bases and J 0 bases, with 17 bases left between them. Source: PBMCs, taken around atezolizumab (anti-PD-L1) treatment. The V gene is TRBV4-1, the J gene TRBJ2-4; a possible D gene is TRBD1 (5 bases). This sequence was found in a man aged 70 or older with urothelial cancer. The CDR3 here is CASSQIMTVPRAKNIQYF. CDR3 coding DNA: TGCGCCAGCAGCCAAATTATGACAGTGCCCCGAGCCAAAAACATTCAGTACTTC.